This T cell receptor beta chain is from a study of T cell changes during pregnancy in multiple sclerosis. Germline lookup yields CDR1 MNHEY and CDR2 SVGAGI. V was clipped by 6 bases and J by 5 bases; unmatched bases: 4. This CDR3 spans 13 amino acids. Clones were sequenced by immunoSEQ multiplex PCR, and TCRdb holds only the in-frame ones, with some missing. The table includes roughly 100,000 clones, 90% to 95% detected once. Here the sequenced sample was peripheral blood, taken after pregnancy. The TCR was taken from a female donor in good health, enrolled as a control in a pregnancy study. The V call is TRBV6-5, the J call TRBJ2-7, with 10 bases fitting TRBD1. The CDR3 coding sequence is TGTGCCAGCAGAAGGGACAGGGGAAACGAGCAGTACTTC. Its translation is CASRRDRGNEQYF.